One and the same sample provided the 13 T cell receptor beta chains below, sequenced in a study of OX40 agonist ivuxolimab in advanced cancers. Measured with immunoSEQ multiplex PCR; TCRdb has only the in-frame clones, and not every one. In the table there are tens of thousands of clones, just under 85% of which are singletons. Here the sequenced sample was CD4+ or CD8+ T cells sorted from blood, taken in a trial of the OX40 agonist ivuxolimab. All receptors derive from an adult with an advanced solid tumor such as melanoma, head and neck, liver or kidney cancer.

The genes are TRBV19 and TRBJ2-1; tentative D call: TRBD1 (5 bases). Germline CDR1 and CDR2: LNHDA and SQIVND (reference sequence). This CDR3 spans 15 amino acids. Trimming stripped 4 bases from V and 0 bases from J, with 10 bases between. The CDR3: CASSKGLSSYNEQFF. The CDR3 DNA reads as TGTGCCAGTAGTAAGGGGCTTAGCTCCTACAATGAGCAGTTCTTC. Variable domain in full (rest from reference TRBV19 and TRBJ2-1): DGGITQSPKYLFRKEGQNVTLSCEQNLNHDAMYWYRQDPGQGLRLIYYSQIVNDFQKGDIAEGYSVSREKKESFPLTVTSAQKNPTAFYLCASSKGLSSYNEQFFGPGTRLTVL.

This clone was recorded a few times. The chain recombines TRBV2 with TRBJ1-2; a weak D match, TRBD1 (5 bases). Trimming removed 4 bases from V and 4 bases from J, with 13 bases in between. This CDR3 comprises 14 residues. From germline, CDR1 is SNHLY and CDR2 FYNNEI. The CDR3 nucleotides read TGTGCCAGCAGTGTGCGGGGTGACAGCTATGGCTACACCTTC. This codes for CASSVRGDSYGYTF. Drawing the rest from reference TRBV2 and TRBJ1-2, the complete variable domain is EPEVTQTPSHQVTQMGQEVILRCVPISNHLYFYWYRQILGQKVEFLVSFYNNEISEKSEIFDDQFSVERPDGSNFTLKIRSTKLEDSAMYFCASSVRGDSYGYTFGSGTRLTVV.

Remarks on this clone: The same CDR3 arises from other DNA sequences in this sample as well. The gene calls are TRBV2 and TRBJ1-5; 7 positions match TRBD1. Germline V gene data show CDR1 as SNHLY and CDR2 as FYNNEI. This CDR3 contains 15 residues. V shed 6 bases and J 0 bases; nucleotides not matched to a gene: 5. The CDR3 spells CASRGDSYSNQPQHF. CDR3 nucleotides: TGTGCCAGCAGAGGGGACAGCTATAGCAATCAGCCCCAGCATTTT.

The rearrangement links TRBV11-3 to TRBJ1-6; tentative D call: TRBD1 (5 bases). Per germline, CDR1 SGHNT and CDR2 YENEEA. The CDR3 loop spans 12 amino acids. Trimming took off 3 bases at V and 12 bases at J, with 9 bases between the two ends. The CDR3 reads CASSLWGGPLHF. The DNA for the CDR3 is TGTGCCAGCAGCTTGTGGGGCGGACCCCTCCACTTT. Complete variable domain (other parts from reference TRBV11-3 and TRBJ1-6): EAGVVQSPRYKIIEKKQPVAFWCNPISGHNTLYWYLQNLGQGPELLIRYENEEAVDDSQLPKDRFSAERLKGVDSTLKIQPAELGDSAVYLCASSLWGGPLHFGNGTRLTVT.

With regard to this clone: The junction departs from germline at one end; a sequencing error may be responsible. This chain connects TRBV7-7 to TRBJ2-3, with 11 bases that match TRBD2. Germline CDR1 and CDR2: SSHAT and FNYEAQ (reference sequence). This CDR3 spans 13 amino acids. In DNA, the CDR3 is TGTGCTAGCAGCGGGACTAGCGGCGATACGCAGTATTTT. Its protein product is CASSGTSGDTQYF.

The CDR3 here is CASSITGKRGEQYF. The DNA of the CDR3 is TGTGCCAGCAGTATAACGGGAAAAAGGGGCGAGCAGTACTTC. The genes are TRBV5-4 and TRBJ2-7, with D perhaps matching TRBD1 or TRBD2 (5 bases each). Between the trimmed V and J ends, which lost 5 bases and 6 bases, there was a span of 18 bases. The CDR3 has 14 residues. From germline, CDR1 is SGHNT and CDR2 YYREEE (reference sequence).

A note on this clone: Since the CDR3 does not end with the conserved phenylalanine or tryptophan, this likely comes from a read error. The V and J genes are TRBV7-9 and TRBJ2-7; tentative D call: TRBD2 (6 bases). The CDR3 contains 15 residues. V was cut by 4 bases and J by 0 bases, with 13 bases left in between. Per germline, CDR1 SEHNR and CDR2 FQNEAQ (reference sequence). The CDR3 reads CASSSGTDISYEQYS. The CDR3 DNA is TGTGCCAGCAGCTCCGGGACTGACATCTCCTACGAGCAGTACTCC.

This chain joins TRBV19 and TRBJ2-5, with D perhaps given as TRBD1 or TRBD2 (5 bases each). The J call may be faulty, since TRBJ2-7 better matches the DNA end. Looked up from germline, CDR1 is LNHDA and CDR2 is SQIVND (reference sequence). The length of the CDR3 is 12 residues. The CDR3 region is CASRQSAGEQYF. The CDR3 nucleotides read TGTGCCAGTCGACAGAGCGCGGGCGAGCAGTACTTC.

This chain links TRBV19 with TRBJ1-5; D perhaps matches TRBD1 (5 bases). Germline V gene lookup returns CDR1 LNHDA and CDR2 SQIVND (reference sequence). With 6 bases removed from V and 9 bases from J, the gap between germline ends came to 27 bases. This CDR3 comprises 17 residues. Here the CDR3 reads CASRGLQGRLQGRPQHF. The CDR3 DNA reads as TGTGCCAGTAGGGGACTTCAGGGACGCCTGCAGGGTCGGCCCCAGCATTTT.

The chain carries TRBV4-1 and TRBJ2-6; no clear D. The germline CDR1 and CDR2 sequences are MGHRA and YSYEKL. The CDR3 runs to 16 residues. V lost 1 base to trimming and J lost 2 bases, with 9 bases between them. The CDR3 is CASSQALWAGANVLTF. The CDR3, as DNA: TGCGCCAGCAGCCAAGCCCTCTGGGCTGGGGCCAACGTCCTGACTTTC.

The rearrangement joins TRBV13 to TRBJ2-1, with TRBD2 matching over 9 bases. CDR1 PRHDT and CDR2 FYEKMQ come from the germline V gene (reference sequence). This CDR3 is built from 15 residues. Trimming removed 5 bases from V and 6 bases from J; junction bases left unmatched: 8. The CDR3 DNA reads TGTGCCAGCAGCCCCCATGGGCGGGAGGGCAATGAGCAGTTCTTC. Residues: CASSPHGREGNEQFF. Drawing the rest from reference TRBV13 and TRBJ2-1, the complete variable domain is AAGVIQSPRHLIKEKRETATLKCYPIPRHDTVYWYQQGPGQDPQFLISFYEKMQSDKGSIPDRFSAQQFSDYHSELNMSSLELGDSALYFCASSPHGREGNEQFFGPGTRLTVL.

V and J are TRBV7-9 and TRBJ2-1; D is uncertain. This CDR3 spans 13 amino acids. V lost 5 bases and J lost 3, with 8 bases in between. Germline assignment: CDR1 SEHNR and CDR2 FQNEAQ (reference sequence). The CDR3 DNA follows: TGTGCCAGCAGCGCCCGACACTACAATGAGCAGTTCTTC. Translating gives CASSARHYNEQFF.

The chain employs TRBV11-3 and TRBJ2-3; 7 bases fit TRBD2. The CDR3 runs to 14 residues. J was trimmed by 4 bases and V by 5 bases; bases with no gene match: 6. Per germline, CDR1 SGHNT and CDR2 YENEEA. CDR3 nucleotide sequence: TGTGCCAGCAGCCGAAGACTAGCATCAGATACGCAGTATTTT. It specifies CASSRRLASDTQYF.